The 3 T cell receptor beta chains listed next were all sequenced from one sample in a study of blood T cells in healthy people across ages. A second PCR, run for about 7 to 11 cycles, used a sample-barcoded 5' primer plus a J-beta primer mix. TCRdb re-called the 5' RACE reads with MiXCR, one entry per CDR3 protein. Among about 1.8 million distinct CDR3 sequences, approximately 50% were seen once, and the ten largest hold about 2.1%. Sequenced: blood. Every receptor here comes from a woman aged 40 to 50 in good health.

The genes are TRBV20-1 and TRBJ2-7; perhaps TRBD1 as D (6 bases). V lost 5 bases and J 4 bases, leaving 12 bases between the germline ends. This CDR3 is built from 12 residues. Germline CDR1 is DFQATT and CDR2 is SNEGSKA (reference sequence). CDR3 region: CSAPGHGYEQYF. CDR3 bases: TGCAGTGCTCCGGGACACGGTTACGAGCAGTACTTC.

This chain links TRBV7-2 with TRBJ2-1; TRBD1 matches 10 bases. The CDR3 loop spans 16 amino acids. CDR1 and CDR2 from the germline V gene are SGHTA and FQGNSA. The V gene end was trimmed by 5 bases and the J gene end by 4 bases; junction bases not matched to a gene: 8. CDR3 amino acids: CASSTSGDRGYNEQFF. The CDR3 coding sequence is TGTGCCAGCAGCACCAGCGGGGACAGGGGTTACAATGAGCAGTTCTTC.

To note about this clonotype: The junction shows a germline mismatch at one end, possibly a read error. The chain carries TRBV28 and TRBJ2-7; 7 bases match TRBD1. The end of the DNA aligns better with TRBJ2-5, so the J call may be wrong. Germline assignment: CDR1 MDHEN and CDR2 SYDVKM. The CDR3 runs 15 residues. The DNA for the CDR3 is TGTACCAGCAGCCAACGGGGACAGTCCCACGAGACCCAGTACTTC. This encodes CTSSQRGQSHETQYF.